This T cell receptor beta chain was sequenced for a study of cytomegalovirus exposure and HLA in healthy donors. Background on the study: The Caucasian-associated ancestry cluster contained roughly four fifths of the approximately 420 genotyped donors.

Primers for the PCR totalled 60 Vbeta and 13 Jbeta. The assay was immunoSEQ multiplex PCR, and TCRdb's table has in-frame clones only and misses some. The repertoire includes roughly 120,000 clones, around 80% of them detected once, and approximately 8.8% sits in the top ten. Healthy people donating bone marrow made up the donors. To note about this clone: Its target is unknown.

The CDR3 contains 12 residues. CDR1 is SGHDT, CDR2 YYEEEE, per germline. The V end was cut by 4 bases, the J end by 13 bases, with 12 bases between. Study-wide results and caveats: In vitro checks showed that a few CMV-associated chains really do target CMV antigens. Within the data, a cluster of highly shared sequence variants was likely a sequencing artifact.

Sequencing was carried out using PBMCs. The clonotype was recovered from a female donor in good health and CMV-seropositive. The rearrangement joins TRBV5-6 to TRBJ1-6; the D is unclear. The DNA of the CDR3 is TGTGCCAGCAGCGCTCTACTAGCGCCCCTCCACTTT. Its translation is CASSALLAPLHF.